The rows below give T cell receptor beta chains drawn from one sample of a study of T cells after yellow fever vaccination. Each CDR3 protein gets one entry after TCRdb re-called the 5' RACE reads with MiXCR. The data hold about 29,000 distinct CDR3 sequences, with over 4.5% observed a single time. Specimen: CD8+ T cells sorted from PBMCs, collected 10 days after the yellow fever booster vaccination. The source of these receptors is a man younger than 40 who received the YFV17D yellow fever vaccine. Each CDR3 is given with its conserved first and last residue. Fields, in order: J gene, D gene, clone size, V gene, CDR3 DNA, CDR3 protein. D genes are given only for firm matches. Not every row has a clone size; where given, it reads once, few, many or a size class.

j_gene: TRBJ2-7; d_gene: .; abundance: many; v_gene: TRBV20-1; CDR3nt: TGCAGTGCTAGCCCCATCTACGAGCAGTACTTC; CDR3aa: CSASPIYEQYF
j_gene: TRBJ2-7; d_gene: .; abundance: many; v_gene: TRBV29-1; CDR3nt: TGCAGCGTGCCGGGACTCGCGTCAACCGAGCAGTACTTC; CDR3aa: CSVPGLASTEQYF
j_gene: TRBJ1-2; d_gene: .; abundance: many; v_gene: TRBV29-1; CDR3nt: TGCAGCGTTGTAAGCAAGGGGCAGAACCAACACTATGGCTACACCTTC; CDR3aa: CSVVSKGQNQHYGYTF
j_gene: TRBJ2-2; d_gene: .; abundance: many; v_gene: TRBV7-2; CDR3nt: TGTGCCAGCAGCTTAGAGTCGGTTGCCGGGGAGCTGTTTTTT; CDR3aa: CASSLESVAGELFF
j_gene: TRBJ2-7; d_gene: TRBD1; abundance: many; v_gene: TRBV4-2; CDR3nt: TGTGCCAGCAGCCCTTCCACAGGGGGCTTCTACGAGCAGTACTTC; CDR3aa: CASSPSTGGFYEQYF
j_gene: TRBJ2-6; d_gene: .; abundance: many; v_gene: TRBV10-3; CDR3nt: TGTGCCATCAGTGAAAAGGGACACCTTAGCTCTGGGGCCAACGTCCTGACTTTC; CDR3aa: CAISEKGHLSSGANVLTF
j_gene: TRBJ2-1; d_gene: TRBD2; abundance: many; v_gene: TRBV10-1; CDR3nt: TGCGCCAGCAGTGAGACTAGCGGGGGATACAATGAGCAGTTCTTC; CDR3aa: CASSETSGGYNEQFF
j_gene: TRBJ2-7; d_gene: .; abundance: many; v_gene: TRBV15; CDR3nt: TGTGCCACCTCTGCGGCCCGGAGTTACGAGCAGTACTTC; CDR3aa: CATSAARSYEQYF
j_gene: TRBJ2-1; d_gene: TRBD2; abundance: many; v_gene: TRBV7-6; CDR3nt: TGTGCCAGCAGCCTGACCGGGGGGGAGCAGTTCTTC; CDR3aa: CASSLTGGEQFF
j_gene: TRBJ2-1; d_gene: .; abundance: many; v_gene: TRBV9; CDR3nt: TGTGCCAGCAGCCCCTATCGGGTCGCCTCCTACAATGAGCAGTTCTTC; CDR3aa: CASSPYRVASYNEQFF
j_gene: TRBJ2-3; d_gene: TRBD2; abundance: many; v_gene: TRBV4-3; CDR3nt: TGCGCCAGCAGTCGGACTAGCGGTAGCACAGATACGCAGTATTTT; CDR3aa: CASSRTSGSTDTQYF
j_gene: TRBJ1-2; d_gene: .; abundance: many; v_gene: TRBV7-9; CDR3nt: TGTGCCAGCACCCAGAACTATGGCTACACCTTC; CDR3aa: CASTQNYGYTF
j_gene: TRBJ1-5; d_gene: .; abundance: many; v_gene: TRBV12-3/TRBV12-4; CDR3nt: TGTGCCAGCAGCCGCGGGGAGAATCAGCCCCAGCATTTT; CDR3aa: CASSRGENQPQHF
j_gene: TRBJ2-7; d_gene: .; abundance: many; v_gene: TRBV20-1; CDR3nt: TGCAGTGCCAGGGGCCCGAGCTCCTACGAGCAGTACTTC; CDR3aa: CSARGPSSYEQYF
j_gene: TRBJ2-7; d_gene: TRBD1; abundance: many; v_gene: TRBV3-1; CDR3nt: TGTGCCAGCAGCCAAGATATTAGGGGGCGGCTCGAGCAGTACTTC; CDR3aa: CASSQDIRGRLEQYF
j_gene: TRBJ2-1; d_gene: TRBD2; abundance: many; v_gene: TRBV29-1; CDR3nt: TGCAGCGTGGCCCAGGGCGGGAGGTACAATGAGCAGTTCTTC; CDR3aa: CSVAQGGRYNEQFF
j_gene: TRBJ2-1; d_gene: TRBD1; abundance: many; v_gene: TRBV30; CDR3nt: TGTGCCTGGAGAAAGGGACAGGGCAATGAGCAGTTCTTC; CDR3aa: CAWRKGQGNEQFF
j_gene: TRBJ1-1; d_gene: TRBD1; abundance: many; v_gene: TRBV5-1; CDR3nt: TGCGCCAGCATCGGACAGGGAGAGGCTTTCTTT; CDR3aa: CASIGQGEAFF
j_gene: TRBJ2-1; d_gene: .; abundance: many; v_gene: TRBV12-3/TRBV12-4; CDR3nt: TGTGCCAGCAGTTTTCTGACTACCATCTACAATGAGCAGTTCTTC; CDR3aa: CASSFLTTIYNEQFF
j_gene: TRBJ2-7; d_gene: TRBD1; abundance: .; v_gene: TRBV29-1; CDR3nt: TGCAGCGTCTATACAGGGGAAGGGACCTACGAGCAGTACTTC; CDR3aa: CSVYTGEGTYEQYF
j_gene: TRBJ2-6; d_gene: .; abundance: few; v_gene: TRBV30; CDR3nt: TGTGCCTGGGACTTCGGCTCTGGGGCCAACGTCCTGACTTTC; CDR3aa: CAWDFGSGANVLTF
j_gene: TRBJ2-1; d_gene: .; abundance: many; v_gene: TRBV6-2/TRBV6-3; CDR3nt: TGTGCCAGCAGTCCCGGTAGTCCGGAGGGGCAGTTCTTC; CDR3aa: CASSPGSPEGQFF
j_gene: TRBJ1-4; d_gene: .; abundance: many; v_gene: TRBV7-9; CDR3nt: TGTGCCAGCAGCTTAGCCCCACACCCAGAGGAAAAACTGTTTTTT; CDR3aa: CASSLAPHPEEKLFF
j_gene: TRBJ2-1; d_gene: TRBD2; abundance: many; v_gene: TRBV5-4; CDR3nt: TGTGCCAGCAGCTGGGGGGGGGAGCAGTTCTTC; CDR3aa: CASSWGGEQFF
j_gene: TRBJ2-1; d_gene: .; abundance: many; v_gene: TRBV29-1; CDR3nt: TGCAGCGCCCAGGTGGGAAGCTCCTACAATGAGCAGTTCTTC; CDR3aa: CSAQVGSSYNEQFF
j_gene: TRBJ2-7; d_gene: .; abundance: many; v_gene: TRBV7-2; CDR3nt: TGTGCCAGCAGCTTAGGTCAATCCAAGCAGTACTTC; CDR3aa: CASSLGQSKQYF
j_gene: TRBJ1-2; d_gene: TRBD1; abundance: many; v_gene: TRBV7-9; CDR3nt: TGTGCCAGCAGCTCCCGGGACAGATTTAACTATGGCTACACCTTC; CDR3aa: CASSSRDRFNYGYTF
j_gene: TRBJ2-3; d_gene: .; abundance: many; v_gene: TRBV20-1; CDR3nt: TGCAGTGCCCCCTACCTAGCTCACACAGATACGCAGTATTTT; CDR3aa: CSAPYLAHTDTQYF
j_gene: TRBJ2-7; d_gene: TRBD2; abundance: many; v_gene: TRBV25-1; CDR3nt: TGTGCCAGCAGAGCGGGAGGCAGGGACGAGCAGTACTTC; CDR3aa: CASRAGGRDEQYF
j_gene: TRBJ1-2; d_gene: TRBD1; abundance: many; v_gene: TRBV4-3; CDR3nt: TGCGCCAGCAGCCAACAGACAGGGGGCGTCGTCGATGGCTACACCTTC; CDR3aa: CASSQQTGGVVDGYTF
j_gene: TRBJ1-4; d_gene: .; abundance: many; v_gene: TRBV27; CDR3nt: TGTGCCAGCAGTCCGAGGGGCGAAAAACTGTTTTTT; CDR3aa: CASSPRGEKLFF
j_gene: TRBJ2-1; d_gene: .; abundance: .; v_gene: TRBV20-1; CDR3nt: TGCAGTGCTAGGGGCTGGGGGCCCAATGAGCAGTTCTTC; CDR3aa: CSARGWGPNEQFF
j_gene: TRBJ2-7; d_gene: .; abundance: many; v_gene: TRBV5-4; CDR3nt: TGTGCCAGCACGGATGGGAGCGGTGCCTACGAGCAGTACTTC; CDR3aa: CASTDGSGAYEQYF
j_gene: TRBJ2-3; d_gene: .; abundance: many; v_gene: TRBV12-3/TRBV12-4; CDR3nt: TGTGCCAGCAGTTTAGGGCCGGGTGTAGATACGCAGTATTTT; CDR3aa: CASSLGPGVDTQYF
j_gene: TRBJ2-7; d_gene: .; abundance: many; v_gene: TRBV10-2; CDR3nt: TGCGCCAGCAGTGAGGGGCCGGGTTGGGGCAAATACGAGCAGTACTTC; CDR3aa: CASSEGPGWGKYEQYF
j_gene: TRBJ2-1; d_gene: .; abundance: many; v_gene: TRBV4-3; CDR3nt: TGCGCCAGCAGCCAAGATACGGGAGTAGGGGGCAATGAGCAGTTCTTC; CDR3aa: CASSQDTGVGGNEQFF
j_gene: TRBJ2-2; d_gene: .; abundance: medium-sized; v_gene: TRBV6-1; CDR3nt: TGTGCCAGCAGTGAAAGGGTTCGACTATTGAACACCGGGGAGCTGTTTTTT; CDR3aa: CASSERVRLLNTGELFF
j_gene: TRBJ2-1; d_gene: .; abundance: many; v_gene: TRBV4-3; CDR3nt: TGCGCCAGCAGCCAAGTGTCAGAAGGGGCCAATGAGCAGTTCTTC; CDR3aa: CASSQVSEGANEQFF
j_gene: TRBJ2-7; d_gene: TRBD1; abundance: many; v_gene: TRBV12-3/TRBV12-4; CDR3nt: TGTGCCAGCAGTTTAGCCCTCCGACAGGGGGGGCAGTACTTC; CDR3aa: CASSLALRQGGQYF
j_gene: TRBJ2-1; d_gene: .; abundance: many; v_gene: TRBV7-9; CDR3nt: TGTGCCAGCAGCTTATTGACCACGGCCTACAATGAGCAGTTCTTC; CDR3aa: CASSLLTTAYNEQFF
j_gene: TRBJ2-3; d_gene: TRBD2; abundance: many; v_gene: TRBV6-2/TRBV6-3; CDR3nt: TGTGCCAGCAGTCCCAGGTTTTATTCCAATAGCGGGAGGGCCGCAGATACGCAGTATTTT; CDR3aa: CASSPRFYSNSGRAADTQYF
j_gene: TRBJ2-3; d_gene: .; abundance: many; v_gene: TRBV20-1; CDR3nt: TGCAGTGCTAGAGACCCTTTAAGCACAGATACGCAGTATTTT; CDR3aa: CSARDPLSTDTQYF
j_gene: TRBJ2-1; d_gene: .; abundance: many; v_gene: TRBV9; CDR3nt: TGTGCCAGCAGCGTAGGGGGGGCAGTTAATGAGCAGTTCTTC; CDR3aa: CASSVGGAVNEQFF
j_gene: TRBJ1-1; d_gene: .; abundance: many; v_gene: TRBV28; CDR3nt: TGTGCCAGCAGGGGGAGGGACTCCGGGTACACTGAAGCTTTCTTT; CDR3aa: CASRGRDSGYTEAFF
j_gene: TRBJ2-7; d_gene: TRBD2; abundance: many; v_gene: TRBV4-2; CDR3nt: TGTGCCAGCAGCCATAGCGGGAGCTCCTACGAGCAGTACTTC; CDR3aa: CASSHSGSSYEQYF
j_gene: TRBJ2-7; d_gene: .; abundance: many; v_gene: TRBV13; CDR3nt: TGTGCCAGCAGCTTAAGGACGGGCCTGTACGAGCAGTACTTC; CDR3aa: CASSLRTGLYEQYF
j_gene: TRBJ2-1; d_gene: .; abundance: many; v_gene: TRBV19; CDR3nt: TGTGCCAGTAGTACAGGACTCGGGGCCTACAATGAGCAGTTCTTC; CDR3aa: CASSTGLGAYNEQFF
j_gene: TRBJ2-7; d_gene: .; abundance: many; v_gene: TRBV5-5; CDR3nt: TGTGCCAGCAGCTCCACAGGGCTACCCTACGAGCAGTACTTC; CDR3aa: CASSSTGLPYEQYF
j_gene: TRBJ2-2; d_gene: .; abundance: many; v_gene: TRBV20-1; CDR3nt: TGCAGTGCTAGTTCCCGGGGTGAGCTGTTTTTT; CDR3aa: CSASSRGELFF
j_gene: TRBJ1-2; d_gene: .; abundance: many; v_gene: TRBV12-3/TRBV12-4; CDR3nt: TGTGCCAGCAGCCCCATCCATCCGGACTATGGCTACACCTTC; CDR3aa: CASSPIHPDYGYTF
j_gene: TRBJ2-7; d_gene: TRBD2; abundance: many; v_gene: TRBV7-9; CDR3nt: TGTGCCAGCAGCACGACTAGCGGGAGGGTTTACGAGCAGTACTTC; CDR3aa: CASSTTSGRVYEQYF
j_gene: TRBJ2-5; d_gene: .; abundance: many; v_gene: TRBV23-1; CDR3nt: TGCGCCAGCAGTCACTCCCCGGGTCGGTGGCAGGGGGGCCCAGAGACCCAGTACTTC; CDR3aa: CASSHSPGRWQGGPETQYF
j_gene: TRBJ2-3; d_gene: .; abundance: many; v_gene: TRBV4-1; CDR3nt: TGCGCCAGCAGCCAAGACGTCACGGTCTCGTCTACGCAGTATTTT; CDR3aa: CASSQDVTVSSTQYF
j_gene: TRBJ1-5; d_gene: .; abundance: many; v_gene: TRBV11-3; CDR3nt: TGTGCCAGCAGCCCAGGGAGCTGGAATAGCAATCAGCCCCAGCATTTT; CDR3aa: CASSPGSWNSNQPQHF
j_gene: TRBJ1-1; d_gene: .; abundance: many; v_gene: TRBV10-2; CDR3nt: TGCGCCAGCAGTGACCCCTACACTGAAGCTTTCTTT; CDR3aa: CASSDPYTEAFF
j_gene: TRBJ2-7; d_gene: .; abundance: many; v_gene: TRBV5-1; CDR3nt: TGCGCCAGCAGCCCACAGAACGGGTACGAGCAGTACTTC; CDR3aa: CASSPQNGYEQYF
j_gene: TRBJ2-3; d_gene: TRBD2; abundance: many; v_gene: TRBV7-9; CDR3nt: TGTGCCAGCAGCTTAGAGGCGACTAGCGGGAGTGATACGCAGTATTTT; CDR3aa: CASSLEATSGSDTQYF
j_gene: TRBJ2-5; d_gene: .; abundance: .; v_gene: TRBV30; CDR3nt: TGTGCCTGGAGTTCGTGGGGCCACGAGACCCAGTACTTC; CDR3aa: CAWSSWGHETQYF
j_gene: TRBJ2-7; d_gene: TRBD2; abundance: many; v_gene: TRBV29-1; CDR3nt: TGCAGCGTTGAGTCCGGGACTAAATTCCACGAGCAGTACTTC; CDR3aa: CSVESGTKFHEQYF